This passage covers 14 T cell receptor beta chains from one sample sequenced in a study of T cells in Graves' hyperthyroidism and ophthalmopathy. TCR beta CDR3 regions were amplified from RNA transcripts. A set of HTBI primers served as the primers for a first-round RT-PCR of the TCR CDR3. TCRdb fed the multiplex PCR reads into MiXCR, producing one record per CDR3 protein. Of around 700,000 distinct CDR3 sequences listed, over 15% are singletons. The source material was blood. All receptors derive from a woman between 45 and 65 years old with Graves' hyperthyroidism that later progressed to Graves' ophthalmopathy.

This clonotype was seen only a few times. The V and J genes are TRBV9 and TRBJ1-1, with 7 bases fitting TRBD1. This CDR3 is 13 amino acids long. The germline CDR1 and CDR2 sequences are SGDLS and YYNGEE. Trimming cost V 5 bases and J 4 bases; bases outside gene matches: 5. The CDR3 DNA follows: TGTGCCAGCAGAAGGACAGGTACCACTGAAGCTTTCTTT. This gives the protein CASRRTGTTEAFF.

The chain's CDR3 is CASRLGDGGIGYTF. The CDR3 DNA follows: TGTGCCAGCAGGCTTGGGGATGGGGGTATCGGCTACACCTTC. This rearrangement joins TRBV6-1 to TRBJ1-2; the D gene is possibly TRBD1 (5 bases). Trimming pared 6 bases from V and 8 bases from J, leaving 19 bases between. The CDR3 has 14 residues. Germline assignment: CDR1 MNHNS and CDR2 SASEGT.

This clonotype was counted between two and nine times. This chain connects TRBV7-9 to TRBJ2-4; TRBD1 aligns across 9 bases. The V and J ends lost 6 bases and 7 bases, in that order; junction bases with no gene match: 19. CDR1 is SEHNR and CDR2 is FQNEAQ in the germline V gene (reference sequence). The CDR3 has 18 amino acids. The CDR3 sequence: CASSYSPGQGRLDNIQYF. The CDR3 bases are TGTGCCAGCAGTTACTCTCCGGGACAGGGTCGTCTAGATAACATTCAGTACTTC.

The chain combines TRBV24-1 with TRBJ2-1, with 9 bases matching TRBD2. V shed 7 bases and J 2 bases; nucleotides not matched to a gene: 5. The CDR3 is made up of 15 amino acids. Germline V gene lookup returns CDR1 KGHDR and CDR2 SFDVKD. DNA for the CDR3: TGTGCCACCAGCGGTAGCGGGAGTGCCTACAATGAGCAGTTCTTC. Encoded protein: CATSGSGSAYNEQFF.

A few counts support this clonotype. The rearrangement uses TRBV7-8 and TRBJ1-1; maybe TRBD1 (5 bases). V gave up 1 base and J gave up 11 bases, with 17 bases separating them. Germline V gives CDR1 SGHVS, CDR2 FQNEAQ. The CDR3 has 14 amino acids. Here the CDR3 reads CASSLGGVGPGAFF. The CDR3 DNA is TGTGCCAGCAGCTTAGGAGGGGTGGGTCCGGGGGCTTTCTTT.

This clonotype was found a few times. The V and J genes are TRBV9 and TRBJ1-1; D not resolved. The CDR3 covers 14 residues. Germline V lookup: CDR1 SGDLS, CDR2 YYNGEE. V was clipped by 3 bases and J by 3 bases, with 12 bases between them. CDR3: CASSAGVSYTEAFF. The CDR3 bases are TGTGCCAGCAGCGCCGGGGTCTCCTACACTGAAGCTTTCTTT. The full variable domain, in which reference TRBV9 and TRBJ1-1 provide the parts outside the CDR3, is DSGVTQTPKHLITATGQRVTLRCSPRSGDLSVYWYQQSLDQGLQFLIQYYNGEERAKGNILERFSAQQFPDLHSELNLSSLELGDSALYFCASSAGVSYTEAFFGQGTRLTVV.

V usage is TRBV29-1 and J usage is TRBJ2-2; a possible D gene is TRBD1 (6 bases). The CDR3 is 14 residues long. Germline V CDR1 and CDR2: SQVTM, ANQGSEA. V was clipped by 3 bases and J by 4 bases, with 12 bases between them. In nucleotides, the CDR3 is TGCAGCGTTGACAGGGACAAGGGCACCGGGGAGCTGTTTTTT. Protein: CSVDRDKGTGELFF.

There are many counts of this clonotype. The chain joins TRBV6-1 to TRBJ2-5; TRBD1 matches 9 bases. The germline V gene encodes CDR1 MNHNS and CDR2 SASEGT. V trimming: 5 bases; J trimming: 1 base; junction bases outside the gene matches: 11. The CDR3 consists of 17 residues. The CDR3 protein is CASSPSDRGLSQETQYF. Here the CDR3 DNA reads TGTGCCAGCAGTCCATCGGACAGGGGATTGTCCCAAGAGACCCAGTACTTC.

This sequence joins TRBV4-1 and TRBJ1-1; 7 nucleotides agree with TRBD1. Unmatched junction bases numbered 3, after V lost 2 bases and J lost 0 bases. CDR3 length: 15 residues. Germline V gene lookup returns CDR1 MGHRA and CDR2 YSYEKL. CDR3: CASSQQGQMNTEAFF. The CDR3 DNA is TGCGCCAGCAGCCAACAGGGACAGATGAACACTGAAGCTTTCTTT.

Of note for this clonotype: This may be a read error: a much more frequent sequence differs by one nucleotide. V is TRBV2 and J is TRBJ2-4; perhaps TRBD1 as D (5 bases). Trimming left V 1 base short and J 3 bases short, with 10 bases between. Per the germline V gene, CDR1 is SNHLY and CDR2 is FYNNEI. The CDR3 contains 15 residues. CDR3 amino acids: CASSEGAGHKNIQYF. The CDR3 DNA reads as TGTGCCAGCAGTGAAGGAGCAGGGCACAAAAACATTCAGTACTTC.

This clonotype was seen a handful of times. The chain links TRBV19 to TRBJ1-2, with 8 bases identical to TRBD1. Trimming removed 5 bases from V and 5 bases from J; junction bases left unmatched: 10. CDR1 LNHDA and CDR2 SQIVND come from the germline V gene (reference sequence). The CDR3 consists of 15 residues. The CDR3 region is CASSFPDREEYGYTF. The CDR3 DNA sequence: TGTGCCAGTAGTTTCCCGGACAGGGAAGAGTATGGCTACACCTTC.

V and J are TRBV7-9 and TRBJ1-2; TRBD1 is a possible D gene (6 bases). Germline V gives CDR1 SEHNR, CDR2 FQNEAQ (reference sequence). The V end lost 2 bases, the J end lost 8 bases, and 12 bases lay between the germline ends. The CDR3 totals 13 residues. CDR3 nucleotides: TGTGCCAGCAGCTTAAACAGGGCGGCCGGCTACACCTTC. Encoded protein: CASSLNRAAGYTF. The variable domain in full, with the rest retrieved from reference TRBV7-9 and TRBJ1-2, is DTGVSQNPRHKITKRGQNVTFRCDPISEHNRLYWYRQTLGQGPEFLTYFQNEAQLEKSRLLSDRFSAERPKGSFSTLEIQRTEQGDSAMYLCASSLNRAAGYTFGSGTRLTVV.

This clonotype was seen only a few times. The rearrangement joins TRBV6-1 to TRBJ1-2; TRBD1 matches 9 bases. Germline-derived CDR1 and CDR2 are MNHNS and SASEGT. The CDR3 consists of 13 residues. The ends lost 6 bases at V and 8 bases at J; junction bases unmatched: 7. CDR3 residues: CASSNRGLKGYTF. CDR3 DNA sequence: TGTGCCAGCAGCAACAGGGGGCTGAAAGGCTACACCTTC.

In regard to this clonotype: This may arise from a read error, as a much more abundant clone is one base away. The chain uses TRBV18 and TRBJ1-1; 9 bases fit TRBD1. The CDR3 sequence is 14 residues long. Germline CDR1 and CDR2: KGHSH and LQKENI. J was trimmed by 6 bases and V by 6 bases; bases with no gene match: 8. DNA for the CDR3: TGTGCCAGCTCCAACCGGGACAGGGATTCTGAAGCTTTCTTT. Translation gives CASSNRDRDSEAFF.